This entry features one TCR beta chain sequence. Sequenced by immunoSEQ multiplex PCR; TCRdb stores in-frame clones only, minus some. The table has about 440,000 clones, around 89% seen once. The trim removed 6 bases at V and 4 bases at J, leaving 8 bases unmatched. Germline V lookup: CDR1 LNHDA, CDR2 SQIVND (reference sequence). The CDR3 contains 14 residues. The sample originates from a study of blood T cell repertoires in COVID-19. Turning to the study itself: Sites in the United States, Italy and Spain provided acute and convalescent COVID-19 samples. Sample material is recorded as cDNA or gDNA derived from T cells, B-cell-depleted T cells, or PBMCs.

J is TRBJ2-5 and V is TRBV19; TRBD1 matches at 7 bases. The sample comprised peripheral blood. The TCR sequence derives from a woman under 40 with acute or convalescent COVID-19. DNA of the CDR3: TGTGCCAGTAGGCCGGACAGGTCACTAGAGACCCAGTACTTC. Amino acids: CASRPDRSLETQYF.